This T cell receptor beta chain comes out of a study of Graves' ophthalmopathy and Graves' hyperthyroidism. From fresh peripheral blood, 10 ml in volume, the PBMCs were obtained. There are many counts of this clonotype. This may be a read error, as it is one base from a much larger clone. Amplified TCR beta CDR3 regions were obtained using RNA transcripts as template. RT-PCR in the first round used HTBI primers; a second-round multiplex PCR followed. TCRdb re-analysed the multiplex PCR reads in MiXCR, keeping a single row per CDR3 protein. The sample records 300,000 or so distinct CDR3 sequences, 15% to 20% being singletons. The receptor was isolated from an adult man with Graves' ophthalmopathy. The sequencing sample was made of peripheral blood.

In nucleotides, the CDR3 is TGTGCCAGCAGTCCAAACGGGGGGCTAACTAGCGGGGGGAAAGAGACCCAGTACTTC. It specifies CASSPNGGLTSGGKETQYF. The chain recombines TRBV12-3 or TRBV12-4 with TRBJ2-5; 12 bases are a match to TRBD2. The CDR3 covers 19 residues. Losses at the gene ends were 5 bases for V and 3 bases for J; bases not matched to a gene: 16.